This TCR beta chain was found in a study of T cells in Graves' hyperthyroidism and ophthalmopathy. Researchers took RNA transcripts and amplified the TCR beta CDR3 regions from them. Initially, a first-round RT-PCR of the TCR CDR3 employed the HTBI primer set. TCRdb passed the multiplex PCR reads through MiXCR, listing each CDR3 protein once. This table holds some 720,000 distinct CDR3 sequences, roughly 17% found once. This CDR3 comprises 15 residues. Trimming cost V 0 bases and J 2 bases, with 9 bases left between them. CDR1 MGHRA and CDR2 YSYEKL come from the germline V gene. Regarding the study as a whole: Ophthalmopathy was distinguished from stable hyperthyroidism by 13 V-J signatures.

A lack of ophthalmopathy progression within 18 months defined stable Graves' hyperthyroidism. The PBMCs studied were ones that came from 8 to 10 ml fresh peripheral blood. On this clonotype itself: Its antigen is as yet unknown.

This chain links TRBV4-1 with TRBJ2-3; tentatively, D is TRBD2 (5 bases). The sample consisted of blood. The sequence was collected from a man between 18 and 35 years old with Graves' hyperthyroidism. The CDR3 sequence: CASSQERVFTDTQYF. DNA for the CDR3: TGCGCCAGCAGCCAAGAGCGGGTTTTCACAGATACGCAGTATTTT.